A single sample gave rise to the 25 T cell receptor beta chains below, sequenced in a study of blood T cell repertoires in COVID-19. Libraries were prepared by immunoSEQ multiplex PCR; TCRdb keeps only in-frame clonotypes and omits some of them. The sample lists about 380,000 clones; roughly nine tenths were seen once. The sequenced sample was peripheral blood. These receptors originate from a man aged 35 to 55 with acute or convalescent COVID-19.

The chain couples TRBV2 to TRBJ2-2; 7 nucleotides match TRBD2. V was pared by 1 base and J by 3 bases, with 2 bases of the junction left unmatched. CDR3 length equals 15 residues. Germline CDR1 SNHLY, CDR2 FYNNEI. The CDR3 spells CASSEDGGDTGELFF. CDR3 sequence (DNA): TGTGCCAGCAGTGAAGATGGGGGGGACACCGGGGAGCTGTTTTTT.

This chain links TRBV11-2 with TRBJ2-1, with 11 nucleotides matching TRBD2. V was clipped by 5 bases and J by 4 bases; unmatched bases: 4. The CDR3 loop spans 15 amino acids. Germline CDR1 is SGHAT and CDR2 is FQNNGV. The CDR3 DNA follows: TGTGCCAGCAGCGAAATAGCGGGGGGGTACAATGAGCAGTTCTTC. It encodes CASSEIAGGYNEQFF.

This clone appeared a single time. In the same sample, other DNA sequences code for this CDR3. Here the CDR3 reads CASSLSSRGELFF. CDR3 bases: TGTGCCAGCAGTTTATCGTCCCGCGGGGAGCTGTTTTTT. V usage is TRBV27 and J usage is TRBJ2-2; D is undetermined. Per the germline V gene, CDR1 is MNHEY and CDR2 is SMNVEV (reference sequence). V was cut by 0 bases and J by 7 bases, with 6 bases left in between. The CDR3 totals 13 residues.

Points on this clone: This may stem from a read error, because a much larger clone lies one nucleotide away. The genes are TRBV7-8 and TRBJ1-2; a weak D match, TRBD1 (6 bases). Germline lookup yields CDR1 SGHVS and CDR2 FQNEAQ. Trimming removed 5 bases at V and 5 bases at J, with 9 bases between. The CDR3 is 12 amino acids. The CDR3 loop reads CASSQQGYGYTF. CDR3 DNA sequence: TGTGCCAGCAGCCAACAGGGTTATGGCTACACCTTC.

The V gene is TRBV9, the J gene TRBJ2-1; D is uncertain. Germline values: CDR1 SGDLS, CDR2 YYNGEE. V was clipped by 0 bases and J by 12 bases, with 19 bases between them. The CDR3 has 15 residues. The CDR3 nucleotides read TGTGCCAGCAGCGTAGGGAGTAGAAGTGGTTTCGGGCAGTTCTTC. Translating it yields CASSVGSRSGFGQFF. The full variable domain, with the rest looked up from reference TRBV9 and TRBJ2-1, is DSGVTQTPKHLITATGQRVTLRCSPRSGDLSVYWYQQSLDQGLQFLIQYYNGEERAKGNILERFSAQQFPDLHSELNLSSLELGDSALYFCASSVGSRSGFGQFFGPGTRLTVL.

DNA of the CDR3: TGTGCCAGCAGTTTGGGGGGTTTGATGACTGAAGCTTTCTTT. It is translated as CASSLGGLMTEAFF. The chain couples TRBV28 to TRBJ1-1; TRBD1 is a possible D gene (5 bases). The CDR3 totals 14 residues. Trimming took 3 bases from V and 5 from J, leaving 13 bases between them. CDR1 MDHEN and CDR2 SYDVKM come from the germline V gene.

V is TRBV4-1 and J is TRBJ2-1; D unresolved. This CDR3 is built from 17 residues. V lost 1 base and J 0 bases, leaving 13 bases between the germline ends. Germline assignment: CDR1 MGHRA and CDR2 YSYEKL. This CDR3 is CASSQGVTRYSYNEQFF. CDR3 sequence (DNA): TGCGCCAGCAGCCAAGGTGTGACACGCTACTCCTACAATGAGCAGTTCTTC.

The chain combines TRBV5-1 with TRBJ1-1; possible D gene TRBD1, 5 bases. The germline CDR1 and CDR2 sequences are SGHRS and YFSETQ. The CDR3 loop spans 15 amino acids. Trimming cost V 3 bases and J 1 base, with 13 bases left between them. Written as DNA, the CDR3 is TGCGCCAGCAGCTCCGGTGGCAGGGAGAACACTGAAGCTTTCTTT. Translated, it gives CASSSGGRENTEAFF.

V is TRBV28 and J is TRBJ2-7, with a weak D call TRBD2 (5 bases). The CDR3 extends over 11 amino acids. Germline-derived CDR1 and CDR2 are MDHEN and SYDVKM. V dropped 7 bases and J dropped 1 base, with 5 bases sitting between them. This chain's CDR3 is CASTGSYEQYF. CDR3 sequence (DNA): TGTGCCAGCACGGGGTCCTACGAGCAGTACTTC.

This clone is medium-sized by share. This chain connects TRBV4-2 to TRBJ2-5; 8 bases fit TRBD2. V dropped 0 bases and J dropped 1; count of bases not matched to a gene: 1. Germline CDR1 LGHNA, CDR2 YNFKEQ. The CDR3 has 15 residues. CDR3 DNA sequence: TGTGCCAGCAGCCAAGATCGGGGGGGCCAAGAGACCCAGTACTTC. Its protein is CASSQDRGGQETQYF.

This chain links TRBV11-2 with TRBJ1-4; 7 positions match TRBD1. The CDR3 has 15 residues. Trimming at V came to 5 bases and at J to 8 bases, leaving 11 bases not matched to a gene. Germline values: CDR1 SGHAT, CDR2 FQNNGV. Here the CDR3 reads CASSPLDRVGEKLFF. CDR3 in DNA: TGTGCCAGCAGCCCCCTAGACAGGGTTGGGGAAAAACTGTTTTTT.

The genes are TRBV28 and TRBJ2-3; the match to TRBD2 covers 8 bases. V dropped 5 bases and J dropped 1; count of bases not matched to a gene: 8. Germline assignment: CDR1 MDHEN and CDR2 SYDVKM. This CDR3 spans 16 amino acids. The CDR3 region has the DNA TGTGCCAGCAGTCCTCCGACTAGCGAGGGCACAGATACGCAGTATTTT. Amino acid sequence: CASSPPTSEGTDTQYF.

J is TRBJ2-7 and V is TRBV4-1, with 9 bases that match TRBD1. The CDR3 sequence is 14 residues long. Germline values: CDR1 MGHRA, CDR2 YSYEKL. The V and J ends lost 5 bases and 2 bases, in that order; junction bases with no gene match: 4. CDR3 DNA sequence: TGCGCCAGCAGCGCGGGACAGGGACCCTACGAGCAGTACTTC. It is translated as CASSAGQGPYEQYF.

The V and J genes are TRBV4-2 and TRBJ1-5; a possible D gene is TRBD1 (5 bases). The CDR3 has 16 residues. Germline V CDR1 and CDR2: LGHNA, YNFKEQ. V was cut by 0 bases and J by 7 bases, with 16 bases left in between. The CDR3 DNA follows: TGTGCCAGCAGCCAAGACGGGTCGCAGGGCGGACAGCCCCAGCATTTT. This sequence encodes CASSQDGSQGGQPQHF.

The chain links TRBV11-3 to TRBJ1-3; TRBD1 matches 9 bases. V lost 5 bases and J lost 1; bases outside the gene matches: 9. The CDR3 is made up of 17 amino acids. The V gene's germline CDR1 is SGHNT and CDR2 YENEEA. CDR3 region: CASSRGQGEVSGNTIYF. DNA for the CDR3: TGTGCCAGCAGCAGGGGACAGGGAGAAGTATCTGGAAACACCATATATTTT.

This clone was observed once. The rearrangement joins TRBV5-4 to TRBJ2-2, with D possibly TRBD2 on 6 matching bases. The germline gives CDR1 SGHNT, CDR2 YYREEE (reference sequence). With 2 bases removed from V and 7 bases from J, the gap between germline ends came to 18 bases. This CDR3 has 16 residues. The CDR3 spells CASSFGRGGAHGELFF. The CDR3 region has the DNA TGTGCCAGCAGCTTTGGTCGGGGCGGGGCTCACGGGGAGCTGTTTTTT.

The chain recombines TRBV6-1 with TRBJ1-1, with D possibly TRBD1 on 6 matching bases. Trimming removed 3 bases at V and 5 bases at J, with 10 bases between. CDR3 size: 13 residues. The germline V gene encodes CDR1 MNHNS and CDR2 SASEGT. CDR3 in amino acids: CASSEERGTEAFF. In DNA, the CDR3 is TGTGCCAGCAGTGAGGAGAGGGGGACTGAAGCTTTCTTT.

The chain carries TRBV5-1 and TRBJ1-1; weak D call: TRBD1 (6 bases). Germline V CDR1 and CDR2: SGHRS, YFSETQ. Deletions cut 2 bases from V and 1 base from J, with 9 bases between. This CDR3 contains 14 residues. CDR3 residues: CASSFRGQNTEAFF. The CDR3 DNA reads as TGCGCCAGCAGCTTTCGGGGACAGAACACTGAAGCTTTCTTT. Full variable domain (missing parts from reference TRBV5-1 and TRBJ1-1): KAGVTQTPRYLIKTRGQQVTLSCSPISGHRSVSWYQQTPGQGLQFLFEYFSETQRNKGNFPGRFSGRQFSNSRSEMNVSTLELGDSALYLCASSFRGQNTEAFFGQGTRLTVV.

As for this clone: The same CDR3 is also encoded by other DNA sequences in this sample. This rearrangement joins TRBV18 to TRBJ2-7; no definite D call. The CDR3 has 14 residues. Trimming took 3 bases from V and 2 from J, leaving 11 bases between them. Germline V gene sequence: CDR1 KGHSH, CDR2 LQKENI. CDR3 DNA: TGTGCCAGCTCACCCCCTGGAGATCCCTACGAGCAGTACTTC. Translating gives CASSPPGDPYEQYF.

V gene TRBV6-2 or TRBV6-3 combines with J gene TRBJ1-3, with D unclear. The CDR3 runs to 13 residues. Germline V CDR1 and CDR2: MNHEY, SVGEGT. V was trimmed by 2 bases and J by 2 bases, leaving 4 bases between them. The CDR3: CASSYEAGNTIYF. Here the CDR3 DNA reads TGTGCCAGCAGTTACGAGGCTGGAAACACCATATATTTT.

This clone was detected a few times. V gene TRBV18 combines with J gene TRBJ1-5; 10 nucleotides agree with TRBD1. The CDR3 extends over 16 amino acids. The J segment lost 4 bases and the V segment lost 4 bases, leaving 7 bases of the junction unmatched. Germline V gives CDR1 KGHSH, CDR2 LQKENI. This chain's CDR3 is CASSQETGGQNQPQHF. The DNA of the CDR3 is TGTGCCAGCTCACAGGAGACAGGGGGCCAAAATCAGCCCCAGCATTTT.

This clone was observed a single time. V gene TRBV6-6 combines with J gene TRBJ2-5, with 12 nucleotides matching TRBD2. Unmatched junction bases numbered 17, after V lost 5 bases and J lost 4 bases. The CDR3 covers 19 residues. Germline loops: CDR1 MNHNY, CDR2 SVGAGI (reference sequence). The CDR3 nucleotides are TGTGCCAGCAGTCAGTTCGTGACTAGCGGGAGCAGGGTAGGAGAGACCCAGTACTTC. Protein: CASSQFVTSGSRVGETQYF.

The chain recombines TRBV7-9 with TRBJ1-2; D ambiguous. This CDR3 spans 17 amino acids. CDR1 and CDR2 (germline): SEHNR, FQNEAQ (reference sequence). Trimming left V 4 bases short and J 3 bases short, with 21 bases between. The CDR3 DNA is TGTGCCAGCAGCTCCCTCCTACTTAGAACAGAAGACTATGGCTACACCTTC. Residues: CASSSLLLRTEDYGYTF.

V and J are TRBV6-5 and TRBJ1-6; TRBD1 aligns across 8 bases. Germline V gives CDR1 MNHEY, CDR2 SVGAGI. Unmatched junction bases numbered 5, after V lost 0 bases and J lost 10 bases. The CDR3 loop spans 15 amino acids. The CDR3 is CASSYSGTGISPLHF. The CDR3, as DNA: TGTGCCAGCAGTTACTCTGGGACAGGAATATCACCCCTCCACTTT.

The DNA for the CDR3 is TGTGCCACCAGTGACAGGCTGGACTACGAGCAGTACTTC. Protein product: CATSDRLDYEQYF. The chain joins TRBV24-1 to TRBJ2-7; unclear D gene. V was shortened by 4 bases and J by 3 bases, with 9 bases between the two germline ends. The CDR3 contains 13 residues. The germline gives CDR1 KGHDR, CDR2 SFDVKD.